This section outlines one T cell receptor (beta chain) sequence together with its context. This clone has only a few counts. The antigen this receptor binds is unknown. No much larger clonotype is one base removed from it; base qualities were not supplied. The source of the sample is a study of beta chain features in type 1 diabetes (dated by TCRdb to 2016 to 2019). About the study as a whole: Mean age, gender distribution, total cell number and subset yield did not differ between patients and healthy donors. A total of around 100 million sorted cells were examined across all samples, and RNA yield correlated strongly with the number of cells per subset. Naive and central memory subsets were obtained from all 30 or so donors, but regulatory and stem cell-like memory subsets were isolated from only 8 patients and roughly 8 healthy donors. The study compared TCRB repertoires of sorted circulating CD4+ T cell subsets between recently diagnosed type 1 diabetes patients and matched healthy donors. General conclusions and limits of the study: Shorter templates might be favored by PCR, yet because patient and control samples were amplified and corrected together, any such skew would affect both groups equally. A moderate but significant shortening of TCRB CDR3 length was observed in type 1 diabetes patients in all four CD4+ subsets. Naive, central memory and regulatory TCRB repertoires appeared to be more similar among patients than among healthy donors. Because cDNA rather than genomic DNA was sequenced, highly expressing activated cells could have been over-represented, although no difference in activation and CD3 levels was found between groups. Patients with type 1 diabetes made fewer insertions and deleted more nucleotides at VDJ recombination sites, implying thymic rearrangement abnormalities. Because the HLA sub-analyses included only small numbers of individuals, any influence of HLA type on TCRB rearrangement was left unresolved.

A single peripheral blood draw of around 120 mL on average was collected from each donor into heparinised tubes. Using a panel that included CD45RO, CCR7, CD25, CD127, CD95 and CD27, naive, central memory, regulatory and stem cell-like memory CD4+ T cells were sorted on a BD FACSAria II. A purity above 98% was achieved for all sorted populations. PBMCs were separated immediately by Lymphoprep density gradient centrifugation and were stained directly, without being cultured. Samples were stained and sorted in pairs, with one healthy donor and one patient per experiment, so that batch effects were minimized. The CDR3 spans 16 residues, from the cysteine through the phenylalanine. Only the CDR3 part of the read is kept: 48 bases, read in frame from the first base. Trimmed from V: 3 bases; trimmed from J: 2 bases; junction bases lacking a gene match: 7. Via the germline V gene, CDR1 is MDHEN and CDR2 SYDVKM.

The High Capacity cDNA Reverse Transcription Kit was used to reverse transcribe all of the isolated RNA, meaning that expressed TCRB transcripts were what got sequenced. Deep immunoSEQ sequencing was applied to naive, central memory and regulatory T cell samples, giving an average of around 3.8 million total reads per sample. Sorted cells were lysed in RLT buffer, and RNA was extracted using DNase-treated RNeasy Micro or Mini kits according to cell number. To prevent cross-contamination, every cell subset was processed on its own, while patient and healthy donor samples were processed together. Using the immunoSEQ multiplex PCR, TCRB sequences were amplified from cDNA into 87-bp fragments spanning the CDR3 region. Amplicons were sequenced on the Illumina HiSeq platform. Per the source publication's procedure: PCR bias was computationally corrected using synthetic template baselines, reads within Hamming distance 2 were collapsed, and singletons that could not be merged were discarded. By aligning reads against IMGT, V, D and J genes, CDR3 length, and insertions or deletions at six rearrangement sites were assigned. Clonotype counts were normalized to sorted cell number within each subset before computing true diversity and Gini coefficients with the tcR R package. Repertoire sharing was quantified using the overlap coefficient calculated on TCRB nucleotide sequences. This immuneACCESS table, as held by TCRdb, lists in-frame sequences with V and J called but not all clones. Of the missing ones, under half trace to an unresolved V gene in checked studies; the others have no known cause. Clone size and V and J calls were adopted from that table, with D and trimming inferred from the DNA. The table for this sample lists about 150,000 clones; roughly 8.1% of them were counted only once. Of the sample, about 0.6% is held by the ten largest clones.

The sequence derives from a man aged 18-30 years in good health. Input material: central memory CD4+ T cells from blood. The chain links TRBV28 with TRBJ2-1; 7 of the junction bases match TRBD1. This receptor has the CDR3 CASSFQLGTAYNEQFF. The nucleotide sequence is TGTGCCAGCAGTTTCCAACTAGGGACAGCCTACAATGAGCAGTTCTTC.